These 23 T cell receptor beta chains were sequenced from one sample in a study of blood T cell repertoires in COVID-19. Sequencing used immunoSEQ multiplex PCR; TCRdb keeps in-frame clones, though not all of them. Among 240,000 or so clones listed, 88% were seen once. The sequenced material came from peripheral blood. These receptors came from a woman under 40 with acute or convalescent COVID-19.

V and J are TRBV4-1 and TRBJ2-2, with D uncertain. Trimming took off 1 base at V and 6 bases at J, with 9 bases between the two ends. Germline assignment: CDR1 MGHRA and CDR2 YSYEKL. This CDR3 region has 14 residues. The CDR3 nucleotides are TGCGCCAGCAGCCAAGCCTGGCAGTCCGGGGAGCTGTTTTTT. This sequence encodes CASSQAWQSGELFF.

In this sample, this clone turned up a few times. The chain couples TRBV29-1 to TRBJ2-3; the D gene is possibly TRBD2 (7 bases). Trimming removed 7 bases from V and 2 bases from J, with 16 bases in between. CDR1 and CDR2 from the germline V gene are SQVTM and ANQGSEA. The CDR3 is 14 amino acids. CDR3 residues: CSGEGGVATDTQYF. The DNA for the CDR3 is TGCAGCGGTGAGGGGGGGGTAGCCACAGATACGCAGTATTTT.

This rearrangement joins TRBV5-1 to TRBJ2-1; 7 nucleotides line up with TRBD2. In germline, CDR1 is SGHRS, CDR2 YFSETQ. This CDR3 is built from 16 residues. The trim removed 0 bases at V and 5 bases at J, leaving 8 bases unmatched. The CDR3 nucleotides are TGCGCCAGCAGCTTGGACCCGGGACTATCGCACAATGAGCAGTTCTTC. It codes for CASSLDPGLSHNEQFF. Full variable domain (rest looked up from reference TRBV5-1 and TRBJ2-1): KAGVTQTPRYLIKTRGQQVTLSCSPISGHRSVSWYQQTPGQGLQFLFEYFSETQRNKGNFPGRFSGRQFSNSRSEMNVSTLELGDSALYLCASSLDPGLSHNEQFFGPGTRLTVL.

The gene calls are TRBV7-9 and TRBJ2-1, with D possibly matching TRBD2 (6 bases). The CDR3 is 15 amino acids. Germline-derived CDR1 and CDR2 are SEHNR and FQNEAQ (reference sequence). Deletions cut 1 base from V and 6 bases from J, with 13 bases between. CDR3 coding DNA: TGTGCCAGCAGCTTAGTTGCGGGGCCCCCCAATGAGCAGTTCTTC. The encoded protein is CASSLVAGPPNEQFF.

The genes are TRBV7-9 and TRBJ2-7; TRBD2 matches 7 bases. Germline V gene data show CDR1 as SEHNR and CDR2 as FQNEAQ (reference sequence). Losses at the gene ends were 8 bases for V and 7 bases for J; bases not matched to a gene: 14. This CDR3 is built from 14 residues. The CDR3 region has the DNA TGTGCCAGCCGGGACTACCCCGAATCGGGGGAGCAGTACTTC. Amino acid sequence: CASRDYPESGEQYF.

This chain joins TRBV6-5 and TRBJ2-2; tentatively, D is TRBD1 (6 bases). Germline values: CDR1 MNHEY, CDR2 SVGAGI. The CDR3 runs to 14 residues. The V end lost 5 bases, the J end lost 3 bases, and 10 bases lay between the germline ends. The CDR3 is CASSTNRDTGELFF. The DNA for the CDR3 is TGTGCCAGCAGTACTAACAGGGACACCGGGGAGCTGTTTTTT.

The chain combines TRBV5-6 with TRBJ2-5; TRBD2 might be the D (5 bases). Trimming took off 0 bases at V and 5 bases at J, with 23 bases between the two ends. CDR1 is SGHDT, CDR2 YYEEEE, per germline. The CDR3 runs 18 residues. CDR3 sequence: CASSLEFSYARTGETQYF. For the CDR3, the DNA is TGTGCCAGCAGCTTGGAATTTTCTTACGCCCGCACGGGGGAGACCCAGTACTTC.

The rearrangement joins TRBV5-1 to TRBJ1-2; the D is unclear. Germline values: CDR1 SGHRS, CDR2 YFSETQ. The CDR3 is 14 residues long. V dropped 0 bases and J dropped 6 bases, with 12 bases sitting between them. The CDR3 DNA reads as TGCGCCAGCAGCTTGGATTCGGGTTTAGATGGCTACACCTTC. As protein: CASSLDSGLDGYTF.

The chain couples TRBV19 to TRBJ1-1; D remains unclear. Trimming shortened V by 0 bases and J by 1 base, and 6 bases separated the two germline ends. Germline V lookup: CDR1 LNHDA, CDR2 SQIVND (reference sequence). This CDR3 is 14 amino acids long. The CDR3 protein is CASSIDTGNTEAFF. The CDR3 nucleotides are TGTGCCAGTAGTATAGATACGGGGAACACTGAAGCTTTCTTT.

This clone was seen once. The chain uses TRBV30 and TRBJ1-4; 9 positions agree with TRBD1. J gave up 8 bases and V 5 bases, and 6 bases lay outside the gene matches. The CDR3 loop spans 13 amino acids. The germline CDR1 and CDR2 sequences are GTSNPN and SVGIG (reference sequence). The CDR3: CAWSGTGFEKLFF. CDR3 nucleotide sequence: TGTGCCTGGTCCGGGACAGGGTTCGAAAAACTGTTTTTT.

V and J are TRBV24-1 and TRBJ2-5; possibly TRBD1 for D (5 bases). Germline values: CDR1 KGHDR, CDR2 SFDVKD. CDR3 length equals 15 residues. Trimming stripped 4 bases from V and 3 bases from J, with 14 bases between. CDR3: CATSDPQALEETQYF. CDR3 sequence (DNA): TGTGCCACCAGTGACCCACAGGCTTTAGAAGAGACCCAGTACTTC.

The rearrangement uses TRBV24-1 and TRBJ2-1, with a tentative D call TRBD1 (6 bases). The CDR3 is made up of 14 amino acids. The V and J ends lost 4 bases and 5 bases respectively, with 11 bases between them. Germline CDR1 and CDR2: KGHDR and SFDVKD. CDR3 bases: TGTGCCACCAGTGACCCAGGGGCTAACAATGAGCAGTTCTTC. Encoded protein: CATSDPGANNEQFF.

V gene TRBV5-4 combines with J gene TRBJ2-1; 8 bases are a match to TRBD2. The CDR3 is 15 amino acids. Germline V gives CDR1 SGHNT, CDR2 YYREEE (reference sequence). Unmatched junction bases numbered 6, after V lost 4 bases and J lost 3 bases. The CDR3 here is CASSPAGEDYNEQFF. The CDR3 DNA reads as TGTGCCAGCAGCCCAGCGGGAGAGGACTACAATGAGCAGTTCTTC.

This clone showed up just once. The chain joins TRBV3-1 (or the pseudogene TRBV3-2) to TRBJ2-4; 15 nucleotides agree with TRBD2. CDR3 size: 14 residues. Germline V lookup: CDR1 LGHDT, CDR2 YNNKEL (reference sequence). With 1 base clipped from V and 16 bases from J, the junction kept 5 bases outside the gene matches. The CDR3 protein is CASSQGTSGRALYF. CDR3 coding DNA: TGTGCCAGCAGCCAAGGGACTAGCGGGAGGGCCCTCTACTTC.

V usage is TRBV10-1 and J usage is TRBJ2-1; 7 nucleotides match TRBD1. The CDR3 extends over 16 amino acids. The V segment lost 6 bases and the J segment 6 bases; nucleotides outside the gene matches: 14. Germline loops: CDR1 WNHNN, CDR2 SYGVQD (reference sequence). This CDR3 is CASRPDRTFRSNEQFF. The CDR3 bases are TGCGCCAGCAGACCGGACAGGACCTTTAGGTCCAATGAGCAGTTCTTC.

This chain joins TRBV6-1 and TRBJ1-1; 9 nucleotides match TRBD1. V gave up 5 bases and J gave up 3 bases; unmatched junction bases: 7. Germline V gene lookup returns CDR1 MNHNS and CDR2 SASEGT. The CDR3 has 15 residues. The CDR3 reads CASSSRTGEYTEAFF. CDR3 bases: TGTGCCAGCAGTTCGCGGACAGGGGAGTACACTGAAGCTTTCTTT.

This clone appeared a single time. The V call is TRBV28, the J call TRBJ2-1; 11 bases line up with TRBD2. This CDR3 is 16 amino acids long. In germline, CDR1 is MDHEN, CDR2 SYDVKM. The ends lost 3 bases at V and 0 bases at J; junction bases unmatched: 1. DNA for the CDR3: TGTGCCAGCAGTTTGACTAGCGGGATCTCCTACAATGAGCAGTTCTTC. This codes for CASSLTSGISYNEQFF.

The V gene is TRBV18, the J gene TRBJ2-3, with D uncertain. Germline loops: CDR1 KGHSH, CDR2 LQKENI. Between the trimmed V and J ends, which lost 2 bases and 0 bases, there was a span of 6 bases. The CDR3 has 14 amino acids. The CDR3 DNA sequence: TGTGCCAGCTCACCAGGAGCTAGCACAGATACGCAGTATTTT. Amino acid sequence: CASSPGASTDTQYF.

This clone was counted a few times. The chain joins TRBV12-3 or TRBV12-4 to TRBJ1-6, with 7 bases identical to TRBD1. This CDR3 is 13 amino acids long. Trimming took 7 bases from V and 9 from J; bases not matched to a gene: 6. CDR3 loop: CASTRTGGSPLHF. Here the CDR3 DNA reads TGTGCCAGCACCCGGACAGGAGGTTCACCCCTCCACTTT.

The chain employs TRBV4-3 and TRBJ2-1; D may be TRBD2 (6 bases). Germline V gene data show CDR1 as LGHNA and CDR2 as YSLEER. The CDR3 totals 16 residues. The V gene lost 0 bases and the J gene lost 5 bases, with 14 bases spanning the gap. The CDR3: CASSQDRLAWNNEQFF. DNA of the CDR3: TGCGCCAGCAGCCAAGATAGGCTAGCGTGGAACAATGAGCAGTTCTTC.

V usage is TRBV6-8 and J usage is TRBJ2-7; D may be TRBD2 (5 bases). The CDR3 has 15 residues. The V and J ends lost 2 bases and 3 bases respectively, with 14 bases between them. Germline assignment: CDR1 MNHGY and CDR2 SAAAGT. This CDR3 is CASSYSQSGGYEQYF. Here the CDR3 DNA reads TGTGCCAGCAGTTACAGTCAGAGCGGAGGCTACGAGCAGTACTTC.

The rearrangement joins TRBV15 to TRBJ1-1, with 11 bases fitting TRBD1. J was trimmed by 4 bases and V by 1 base; bases with no gene match: 5. This CDR3 has 16 residues. From germline, CDR1 is LNHNV and CDR2 YYDKDF (reference sequence). The CDR3 nucleotides are TGTGCCACCAGCAGAGTCTCCGGGACAGGGGGCACTGAAGCTTTCTTT. Protein sequence: CATSRVSGTGGTEAFF.

The chain is built from TRBV9 and TRBJ1-2; TRBD1 agrees at 12 bases. The CDR3 is made up of 14 amino acids. The germline CDR1 and CDR2 sequences are SGDLS and YYNGEE. The J segment lost 3 bases and the V segment lost 5 bases, leaving 2 bases of the junction unmatched. The CDR3 nucleotides are TGTGCCAGCAGGAGGGACAGGGGGCACTATGGCTACACCTTC. Protein: CASRRDRGHYGYTF. Filled out from reference TRBV9 and TRBJ1-2, the complete variable domain reads DSGVTQTPKHLITATGQRVTLRCSPRSGDLSVYWYQQSLDQGLQFLIQYYNGEERAKGNILERFSAQQFPDLHSELNLSSLELGDSALYFCASRRDRGHYGYTFGSGTRLTVV.